This is a list of T cell receptor beta chains from one sample in a study of cytomegalovirus exposure and HLA in healthy donors. The table came from immunoSEQ multiplex PCR; TCRdb's copy has only in-frame clones and leaves some out. The profile shows approximately 220,000 clones, roughly 82% of them singletons. The specimen sequenced was PBMCs. Receptors were obtained from a middle-aged man in good health and CMV-seropositive. CDR3s include the opening cysteine and the closing phenylalanine or tryptophan. The order of the fields is clone size, V gene, CDR3 protein. For some rows the clone size is stated as once, few or many, or as a class when expanded; others skip it.

-	TRBV5-1	CASSSLGGLAGNEQYF
-	TRBV27	CASSSTGTSGRTGELFF
-	TRBV18	CASSFQASSYNEQFF
once	TRBV11-2	CASSSSDTQYF
-	TRBV10-3	CATIPYPTGIKQPQHF
once	TRBV30	CAWSPSGETQYF
-	TRBV15	CATSRDSRNTGELFF
-	TRBV19	CASSISSYNEQFF
-	TRBV2	CASSDGVVPTNEKLFF
-	TRBV7-6	CASSLATDTEAFF
-	TRBV5-1	CASSLGTSRETQYF
-	TRBV29-1	CSVTQGAEAFF
-	TRBV9	CASSAALAANTGELFF
-	TRBV19	CASGGLGEKLFF
few	TRBV10-3	CAISDLTVMRNTEAFF
-	TRBV5-1	CASSSGTGMTGANVLTF
-	TRBV2	CASSEFPRQGWEEDTQYF
-	TRBV25-1	CASSDPGTVSNEQFF
-	TRBV10-3	CAISERQGDFNEQFF
-	TRBV9	CASSRGREEGNTIYF
few	TRBV19	CASSMTLNTEAFF
few	TRBV7-9	CASSLTPSGRSYEQYF
-	TRBV7-9	CASSFLLAPGGELFF
-	TRBV7-9	CASSFLAGGPGEQYF
-	TRBV7-2	CASSLGGTGGSYGYTF
-	TRBV6-1	CASSAGGPPYGYTF
-	TRBV10-2	CASLGGASFDTEAFF
few	TRBV7-9	CASSPSSGNTIYF
-	TRBV11-2	CASSNTSGKETQYF
-	TRBV7-9	CASSLVSGSTDTQYF
-	TRBV6-5	CASSAPGQGDYGYTF
few	TRBV14	CASSHQQGALESYNSPLHF
-	TRBV7-9	CSSSPPFRQGSYEQYF
-	TRBV7-8	CASSSPAGSSYNEQFF
-	TRBV11-2	CASSLGGEYTEAFF
-	TRBV5-4	CASSLAYRGTGTYGYTF
-	TRBV5-6	CASSGAREGRGYNEQFF
-	TRBV11-2	CASSLHQGGVYAFF
-	TRBV18	CASSPGQGDGYTF
-	TRBV4-1	CASSQDPGNTGELFF
-	TRBV18	CASSPDFSGDTGELFF
-	TRBV4-1	CASSQDDTRPEKLFF
-	TRBV6-1	CASSGYEQYF
-	TRBV6-5	CASRPDRAKNIQYF
-	TRBV14	CASAPDISGNTIYF
-	TRBV5-6	CASSPGLAGVGTGELFF
-	TRBV5-6	CASSWSGGLQPQHF
few	TRBV4-1	CASSQVSGLISYNEQFF
-	TRBV5-1	CASSLARAGAHRDTGELFF
-	TRBV5-6	CASSLAGGANQPQHF
-	TRBV18	CASSPPGQGADLGYGYTF
-	TRBV7-8	CASSLGGLSYNSPLHF
-	TRBV18	CASSPNVGSGSPGANVLTF
-	TRBV5-4	CASSSQGATNTEAFF
-	TRBV11-1	CASSLDTTRTDTQYF
-	TRBV27	CAIRRSGANVLTF
-	TRBV11-2	CASSLDGRLAGNYNEQFF